What follows are 30 T cell receptor beta chains derived from one specimen sequenced in a study of graft-versus-host responses after intestinal transplantation. Sequencing used immunoSEQ multiplex PCR; TCRdb keeps in-frame clones, though not all of them. The data show approximately 97,000 clones, 91% seen once. These receptors have no known antigen. The starting material was unstimulated CD4+ T cells sorted from spleen or lymph node cells, obtained before transplant. Source of these receptors: a human donor who was the organ donor for an intestinal transplant.

This clone turned up a few times. The rearrangement uses TRBV28 and TRBJ1-5, with D perhaps TRBD1 (6 bases). The length of the CDR3 is 15 residues. CDR1 and CDR2 from the germline V gene are MDHEN and SYDVKM. V was cut by 5 bases and J by 5 bases, with 16 bases left in between. The CDR3 region has the DNA TGTGCCAGCAGTCCCGTTACAGGGTATTATCAGCCCCAGCATTTT. Protein: CASSPVTGYYQPQHF.

V and J are TRBV5-6 and TRBJ2-2, with D perhaps TRBD2 (5 bases). V lost 2 bases and J 4 bases, leaving 12 bases between the germline ends. Germline loops: CDR1 SGHDT, CDR2 YYEEEE. The CDR3 length is 15 residues. The CDR3 nucleotides read TGTGCCAGCAGCTTAGGACCAGCGGCCACCGGGGAGCTGTTTTTT. Translation: CASSLGPAATGELFF.

This clone has more than one count but fewer than ten. V and J are TRBV10-3 and TRBJ2-7; the D gene is possibly TRBD1 (5 bases). This CDR3 region has 11 residues. Trimming shortened V by 10 bases and J by 5 bases, and 12 bases separated the two germline ends. Germline V lookup: CDR1 ENHRY, CDR2 SYGVKD. CDR3 DNA: TGTGCCACCCTCGACAGAAACGAGCAGTACTTC. It codes for CATLDRNEQYF.

The V call is TRBV11-3, the J call TRBJ2-3, with TRBD2 as a possible D gene (7 bases). The germline V gene has CDR1 SGHNT and CDR2 YENEEA. The CDR3 extends over 14 amino acids. V gave up 2 bases and J gave up 6 bases, with 12 bases separating them. CDR3 in amino acids: CASSLRGGVDTQYF. CDR3 nucleotides: TGTGCCAGCAGCTTAAGGGGGGGAGTGGATACGCAGTATTTT.

Only a few counts were recorded for this clone. The V gene is TRBV23-1, the J gene TRBJ1-4; tentative D call: TRBD1 (6 bases). TRBV23-1 is designated an ORF whose function remains uncertain. The CDR3 runs 13 residues. V gave up 9 bases and J gave up 8 bases, with 16 bases separating them. The CDR3, as DNA: TGCGCCAGGCCTCGAGAGGGGGTGGAAAAACTGTTTTTT. Translation: CARPREGVEKLFF.

The chain carries TRBV11-3 and TRBJ2-2; maybe TRBD2 (6 bases). The CDR3 is made up of 15 amino acids. The V end was cut by 6 bases, the J end by 0 bases, with 11 bases between. CDR1 and CDR2 from the germline V gene are SGHNT and YENEEA. DNA for the CDR3: TGTGCCAGCAGGGCGGGGATCGCGAACACCGGGGAGCTGTTTTTT. It yields the protein CASRAGIANTGELFF.

This clone turned up a few times. V and J are TRBV11-1 and TRBJ1-3; no firm D call. Trimming left V 0 bases short and J 0 bases short, with 6 bases between. The CDR3 loop spans 15 amino acids. Germline values: CDR1 SGHAT, CDR2 FQDESV (reference sequence). The CDR3 region is CASSLAADSGNTIYF. CDR3 DNA: TGTGCCAGCAGCTTAGCTGCGGACTCTGGAAACACCATATATTTT.

The rearrangement joins TRBV27 to TRBJ1-1, with TRBD1 matching over 7 bases. CDR3 size: 15 residues. The V gene end was trimmed by 3 bases and the J gene end by 5 bases; junction bases not matched to a gene: 9. CDR1 is MNHEY and CDR2 is SMNVEV in the germline V gene (reference sequence). Here the CDR3 reads CASSFYRGLSTEAFF. The CDR3 DNA is TGTGCCAGCAGTTTCTACAGGGGTCTAAGTACTGAAGCTTTCTTT.

CDR3 sequence: CASSQERGNEQFF. DNA of the CDR3: TGCGCCAGCAGCCAGGAACGGGGTAATGAGCAGTTCTTC. J is TRBJ2-1 and V is TRBV4-3, with a weak D call TRBD2 (5 bases). This CDR3 contains 13 residues. Trimming pared 3 bases from V and 7 bases from J, leaving 10 bases between. CDR1 is LGHNA and CDR2 is YSLEER in the germline V gene.

The J gene is TRBJ2-4, the V gene TRBV9, with no clear D. V lost 4 bases and J 3 bases, leaving 5 bases between the germline ends. Germline lookup yields CDR1 SGDLS and CDR2 YYNGEE. CDR3 length equals 12 residues. CDR3 region: CASSLHKNIQYF. DNA of the CDR3: TGTGCCAGCAGCTTACACAAAAACATTCAGTACTTC. Based on the CDR3 plus reference TRBV9 and TRBJ2-4, the full variable domain is DSGVTQTPKHLITATGQRVTLRCSPRSGDLSVYWYQQSLDQGLQFLIQYYNGEERAKGNILERFSAQQFPDLHSELNLSSLELGDSALYFCASSLHKNIQYFGAGTRLSVL.

The chain joins TRBV5-1 to TRBJ2-4; D possibly corresponds to TRBD1 (6 bases). The V and J ends lost 4 bases and 1 base respectively, with 15 bases between them. The CDR3 extends over 16 amino acids. CDR1 is SGHRS and CDR2 is YFSETQ in the germline V gene. The CDR3 DNA reads as TGCGCCAGCAGCCCAGGACAGTCCTCGGCCAAAAACATTCAGTACTTC. Protein: CASSPGQSSAKNIQYF.

The chain uses TRBV28 and TRBJ1-6, with TRBD1 matching 7 bases. Germline CDR1 and CDR2: MDHEN and SYDVKM. The CDR3 totals 17 residues. Trimming removed 5 bases from V and 0 bases from J; junction bases left unmatched: 7. The CDR3 DNA sequence: TGTGCCAGCAGTCCACAGGGGTCTCGCTCCTATAATTCACCCCTCCACTTT. This translates into CASSPQGSRSYNSPLHF.

This sequence joins TRBV29-1 and TRBJ1-2; unclear D gene. The CDR3 consists of 10 residues. Trimming took off 3 bases at V and 5 bases at J, with 4 bases between the two ends. Per the germline V gene, CDR1 is SQVTM and CDR2 is ANQGSEA. DNA for the CDR3: TGCAGCGTTGAGGCTTATGGCTACACCTTC. Amino acid sequence: CSVEAYGYTF. Full variable domain (rest looked up from reference TRBV29-1 and TRBJ1-2): SAVISQKPSRDICQRGTSLTIQCQVDSQVTMMFWYRQQPGQSLTLIATANQGSEATYESGFVIDKFPISRPNLTFSTLTVSNMSPEDSSIYLCSVEAYGYTFGSGTRLTVV.

J is TRBJ1-4 and V is TRBV29-1; 10 nucleotides align to TRBD1. Losses at the gene ends were 6 bases for V and 7 bases for J; bases not matched to a gene: 2. This CDR3 is built from 12 residues. Per germline, CDR1 SQVTM and CDR2 ANQGSEA. The CDR3 reads CSVRDRGEKLFF. In DNA form, the CDR3 reads TGCAGCGTCCGGGACAGGGGTGAAAAACTGTTTTTT.

The V call is TRBV2, the J call TRBJ1-6; a weak D match, TRBD1 (6 bases). The length of the CDR3 is 13 residues. V was clipped by 8 bases and J by 10 bases, with 15 bases between them. In germline, CDR1 is SNHLY, CDR2 FYNNEI. CDR3 amino acids: CASLWDTGSPLHF. CDR3 sequence (DNA): TGTGCCAGCCTCTGGGACACAGGGTCACCCCTCCACTTT.

In this sample, this clone turned up once. V gene TRBV6-1 combines with J gene TRBJ2-5; weak D call: TRBD1 (5 bases). The CDR3 totals 13 residues. Trimming pared 6 bases from V and 4 bases from J, leaving 12 bases between. CDR1 and CDR2 from the germline V gene are MNHNS and SASEGT. The CDR3 loop is CASRRQSPETQYF. The CDR3 nucleotides read TGTGCCAGCAGAAGACAGTCCCCAGAGACCCAGTACTTC.

This chain links TRBV11-1 with TRBJ2-5, with 7 bases identical to TRBD1. The CDR3 covers 15 residues. Germline CDR1 is SGHAT and CDR2 is FQDESV (reference sequence). With V trimmed by 3 bases and J by 5 bases, 9 bases remained unmatched. The CDR3, as DNA: TGTGCCAGCAGCTTCTCGCCGACAGGGTCGGAGACCCAGTACTTC. Translating it yields CASSFSPTGSETQYF.

The chain has TRBV4-1 and TRBJ2-1, with TRBD2 identical over 13 bases. The CDR3 covers 14 residues. V dropped 9 bases and J dropped 5; count of bases not matched to a gene: 4. The germline CDR1 and CDR2 sequences are MGHRA and YSYEKL. The CDR3 region is CASAGLAGHNEQFF. CDR3 DNA: TGCGCCAGTGCGGGACTAGCGGGGCACAATGAGCAGTTCTTC.

The chain employs TRBV6-1 and TRBJ1-5; perhaps TRBD1 as D (6 bases). The germline V gene has CDR1 MNHNS and CDR2 SASEGT. V was clipped by 6 bases and J by 4 bases, with 10 bases between them. The CDR3 is made up of 13 amino acids. In DNA form, the CDR3 reads TGTGCCAGCAGGAGGGACAATAATCAGCCCCAGCATTTT. This translates into CASRRDNNQPQHF.

Of note for this clone: One junction end does not reproduce the germline sequence, and a read error may be involved. This chain links TRBV7-7 with TRBJ2-5; the D gene is possibly TRBD2 (7 bases). Germline V gene lookup returns CDR1 SSHAT and CDR2 FNYEAQ (reference sequence). This CDR3 is 13 amino acids long. The CDR3 is CASSFPGEGAQYF. DNA of the CDR3: TGTGCTAGCAGCTTTCCAGGGGAGGGGGCCCAGTACTTC.

The chain carries TRBV6-5 and TRBJ1-2, with D possibly TRBD1 on 5 matching bases. CDR1 is MNHEY and CDR2 is SVGAGI in the germline V gene. The CDR3 totals 14 residues. Trimming left V 7 bases short and J 7 bases short, with 19 bases between. The CDR3 DNA sequence: TGTGCCAGCATTGGGGATTTACGGGGACTTGGCTACACCTTC. Translation: CASIGDLRGLGYTF.

The J gene is TRBJ1-2, the V gene TRBV11-2; D might be TRBD1 (5 bases). Trimming cost V 2 bases and J 5 bases, with 15 bases left between them. The CDR3 is 15 amino acids. CDR1 and CDR2 from the germline V gene are SGHAT and FQNNGV. CDR3 nucleotides: TGTGCCAGCAGCTTATCGGACACTTCACGATATGGCTACACCTTC. The encoded protein is CASSLSDTSRYGYTF. The full variable domain, rest sourced from reference TRBV11-2 and TRBJ1-2, is EAGVAQSPRYKIIEKRQSVAFWCNPISGHATLYWYQQILGQGPKLLIQFQNNGVVDDSQLPKDRFSAERLKGVDSTLKIQPAKLEDSAVYLCASSLSDTSRYGYTFGSGTRLTVV.

The chain links TRBV27 to TRBJ2-7; a possible D gene is TRBD1 (6 bases). This CDR3 has 13 amino acids. Germline values: CDR1 MNHEY, CDR2 SMNVEV (reference sequence). V was cut by 6 bases and J by 2 bases, with 11 bases left in between. Here the CDR3 DNA reads TGTGCCAGCAGACAACAGGGTCCCTACGAGCAGTACTTC. The encoded protein is CASRQQGPYEQYF.

The rearrangement links TRBV5-1 to TRBJ2-5; 10 bases are a match to TRBD2. The germline gives CDR1 SGHRS, CDR2 YFSETQ. V was clipped by 2 bases and J by 3 bases; unmatched bases: 13. The CDR3 loop spans 18 amino acids. DNA of the CDR3: TGCGCCAGCAGCTTTGGTAGCGGGGGGAGCACGGCGAAAGAGACCCAGTACTTC. It specifies CASSFGSGGSTAKETQYF. The entire variable domain, with the rest obtained from reference TRBV5-1 and TRBJ2-5, is as follows: KAGVTQTPRYLIKTRGQQVTLSCSPISGHRSVSWYQQTPGQGLQFLFEYFSETQRNKGNFPGRFSGRQFSNSRSEMNVSTLELGDSALYLCASSFGSGGSTAKETQYFGPGTRLLVL.

J is TRBJ2-3 and V is TRBV5-4; 8 positions agree with TRBD2. J was trimmed by 6 bases and V by 1 base; bases with no gene match: 4. Germline-derived CDR1 and CDR2 are SGHNT and YYREEE (reference sequence). The CDR3 runs to 14 residues. The CDR3 sequence is CASSLTGGMDTQYF. In DNA, the CDR3 is TGTGCCAGCAGCTTGACGGGGGGGATGGATACGCAGTATTTT. Using reference TRBV5-4 and TRBJ2-3 for the parts outside the CDR3, the full variable domain is ETGVTQSPTHLIKTRGQQVTLRCSSQSGHNTVSWYQQALGQGPQFIFQYYREEENGRGNFPPRFSGLQFPNYSSELNVNALELDDSALYLCASSLTGGMDTQYFGPGTRLTVL.

The chain is built from TRBV19 and TRBJ2-2; D is perhaps TRBD1 (5 bases). V was clipped by 0 bases and J by 1 base, with 15 bases between them. The CDR3 sequence is 18 residues long. Germline-derived CDR1 and CDR2 are LNHDA and SQIVND (reference sequence). CDR3 in amino acids: CASSIDRAGIWNTGELFF. CDR3 DNA: TGTGCCAGTAGTATAGATAGGGCAGGGATATGGAACACCGGGGAGCTGTTTTTT.

This clone has only one observation. The CDR3 loop reads CASTSSAGRGTGELFF. Written as DNA, the CDR3 is TGTGCCAGCACCTCTTCCGCGGGGCGTGGCACCGGGGAGCTGTTTTTT. V is TRBV27 and J is TRBJ2-2, with D possibly matching TRBD2 (6 bases). V lost 7 bases and J 4 bases, leaving 19 bases between the germline ends. This CDR3 has 16 residues. Germline V CDR1 and CDR2: MNHEY, SMNVEV (reference sequence).

CDR3 in DNA: TGCGCCAGCAGCCAATTCCGAGGGTTCCGCTACGAGCAGTACTTC. Translating gives CASSQFRGFRYEQYF. The chain employs TRBV4-1 and TRBJ2-7; TRBD2 might be the D (5 bases). Germline V gene lookup returns CDR1 MGHRA and CDR2 YSYEKL. The CDR3 is made up of 15 amino acids. Trimming stripped 2 bases from V and 3 bases from J, with 14 bases between.

The V gene is TRBV11-2, the J gene TRBJ1-1, with 10 positions matching TRBD1. The germline gives CDR1 SGHAT, CDR2 FQNNGV. With 5 bases clipped from V and 0 bases from J, the junction kept 6 bases outside the gene matches. This CDR3 spans 16 amino acids. CDR3 DNA sequence: TGTGCCAGCAGCGAAAGACAGGGGGCTCTGAACACTGAAGCTTTCTTT. Translated, it gives CASSERQGALNTEAFF.

CDR3 coding DNA: TGTGCCACCCGGGACAGGGCGATGGCGAACTCCGAAAAACTGTTTTTT. Translation gives CATRDRAMANSEKLFF. The genes are TRBV19 and TRBJ1-4; 9 bases agree with TRBD1. V lost 10 bases to trimming and J lost 8 bases; unmatched junction nucleotides: 17. There are 16 residues in the CDR3. In germline, CDR1 is LNHDA, CDR2 SQIVND (reference sequence).